This TCR beta chain was recovered during a study of cytomegalovirus exposure and HLA in healthy donors. Study background: The study placed approximately 81% of its roughly 430 genotyped donors in the Caucasian-associated ancestry cluster. Whole-study findings and limits: For most subjects, TCR beta sequences were reported to predict HLA-A and HLA-B alleles with accuracy.

Note on this clone: What it binds is not known.

The CDR3 has 15 amino acids. Germline CDR1 is KGHSH and CDR2 is LQKENI. Trimming left V 2 bases short and J 0 bases short, with 8 bases between. The PCR made use of 60 Vbeta and 13 Jbeta primers. TCRdb's copy holds only in-frame clones and misses some; the assay was immunoSEQ multiplex PCR. This sample has approximately 150,000 clones, with around 75% found just once. The clonotype comes from a man aged 60 to 75 in good health and CMV-seronegative. The rearrangement uses TRBV18 and TRBJ1-5; TRBD1 is a possible D gene (6 bases). Sequences were obtained from PBMCs. The CDR3 reads CASSPDRNSNQPQHF. The CDR3 bases are TGTGCCAGCTCACCAGACAGGAATAGCAATCAGCCCCAGCATTTT.